This T cell receptor beta chain was recorded in a study of blood T cells in healthy people across ages. The study, taken as a whole, reports: The lack of PBMC sorting stopped any conclusive naive versus antigen-experienced comparison.

This clonotype was seen many times. Antigen specificity is unknown. A second PCR of about 7 to 11 cycles used a sample-barcoded 5' primer and a J-beta primer mix. TCRdb processed the 5' RACE reads anew with MiXCR; each CDR3 protein has one entry. The sample lists roughly 560,000 distinct CDR3 sequences; 24% were seen once. Germline assignment: CDR1 MDHEN and CDR2 SYDVKM. V dropped 5 bases and J dropped 4; count of bases not matched to a gene: 8. This CDR3 spans 14 amino acids. The sample also formed part of further work on T cells of mothers and their children.

This chain connects TRBV28 to TRBJ2-7; TRBD1 matches at 7 bases. This TCR derives from a boy aged 10-17 years in good health. The sequenced material came from blood. The CDR3 bases are TGTGCCAGCAGTCCCCGACAGGGTAGTTACGAGCAGTACTTC. It codes for CASSPRQGSYEQYF.